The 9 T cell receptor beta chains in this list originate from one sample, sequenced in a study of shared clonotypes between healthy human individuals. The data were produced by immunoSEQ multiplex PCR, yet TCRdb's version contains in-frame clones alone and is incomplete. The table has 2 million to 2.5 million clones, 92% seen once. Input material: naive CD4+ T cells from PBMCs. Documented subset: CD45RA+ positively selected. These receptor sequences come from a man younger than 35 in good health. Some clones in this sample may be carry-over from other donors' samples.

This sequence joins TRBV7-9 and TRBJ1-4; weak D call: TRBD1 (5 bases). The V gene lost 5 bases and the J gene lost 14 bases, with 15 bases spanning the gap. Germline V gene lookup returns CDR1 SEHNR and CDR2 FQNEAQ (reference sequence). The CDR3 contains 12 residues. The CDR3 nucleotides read TGTGCCAGCAGCCCACAGGCCGGGAAGCTGTTTTTT. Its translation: CASSPQAGKLFF.

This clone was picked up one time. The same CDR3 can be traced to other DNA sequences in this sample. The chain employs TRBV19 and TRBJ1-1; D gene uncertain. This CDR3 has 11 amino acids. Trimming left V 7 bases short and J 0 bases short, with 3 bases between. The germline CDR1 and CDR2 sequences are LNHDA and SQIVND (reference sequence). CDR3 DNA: TGTGCCAGTAAGATGAACACTGAAGCTTTCTTT. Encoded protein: CASKMNTEAFF.

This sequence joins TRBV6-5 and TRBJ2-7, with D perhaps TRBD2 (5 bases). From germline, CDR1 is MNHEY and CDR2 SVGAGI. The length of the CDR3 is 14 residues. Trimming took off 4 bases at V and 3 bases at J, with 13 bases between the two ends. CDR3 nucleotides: TGTGCCAGCAGTTTGAGGACGGGAATCTACGAGCAGTACTTC. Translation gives CASSLRTGIYEQYF.

The CDR3 nucleotides are TGTGCCAGCAGTGCCCAGGCCACCTACTACGAGCAGTACTTC. Its translation is CASSAQATYYEQYF. The chain is built from TRBV6-1 and TRBJ2-5; D ambiguous. The end of the DNA is better explained by TRBJ2-7, so the J call may be wrong. CDR1 MNHNS and CDR2 SASEGT come from the germline V gene. The CDR3 consists of 14 residues.

For the CDR3, the DNA is TGTGCCAGCAGCTTAACCGGACAGGGAGGGCAGTATTTT. This codes for CASSLTGQGGQYF. V is TRBV7-3 and J is TRBJ2-3; 8 bases match TRBD1. The V gene's germline CDR1 is SGHTA and CDR2 FQGTGA. CDR3 length equals 13 residues. The trim removed 0 bases at V and 11 bases at J, leaving 4 bases unmatched. The whole variable domain, filled in from reference TRBV7-3 and TRBJ2-3, reads GAGVSQTPSNKVTEKGKYVELRCDPISGHTALYWYRQSLGQGPEFLIYFQGTGAADDSGLPNDRFFAVRPEGSVSTLKIQRTERGDSAVYLCASSLTGQGGQYFGPGTRLTVL.

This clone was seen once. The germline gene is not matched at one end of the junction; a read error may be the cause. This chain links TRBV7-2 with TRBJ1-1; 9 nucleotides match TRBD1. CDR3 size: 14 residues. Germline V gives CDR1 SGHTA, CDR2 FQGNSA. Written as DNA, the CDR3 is TGTGCCAGCAGCCGAGACAGGGGGAACTCTGAAGCTTTCTTT. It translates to CASSRDRGNSEAFF.

The CDR3 is CASSLRARVTGANVLTF. CDR3 in DNA: TGTGCCAGCAGTTTAAGGGCCAGGGTCACTGGGGCCAACGTCCTGACTTTC. This chain joins TRBV27 and TRBJ2-6, with D possibly matching TRBD1 (5 bases). This CDR3 spans 17 amino acids. Germline lookup yields CDR1 MNHEY and CDR2 SMNVEV (reference sequence). The V end lost 2 bases, the J end lost 2 bases, and 13 bases lay between the germline ends.

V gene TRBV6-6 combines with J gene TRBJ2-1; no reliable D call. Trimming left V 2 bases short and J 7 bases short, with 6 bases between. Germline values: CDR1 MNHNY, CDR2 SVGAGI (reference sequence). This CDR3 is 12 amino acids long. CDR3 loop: CASSYLRNEQFF. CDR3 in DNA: TGTGCCAGCAGTTACCTCCGGAATGAGCAGTTCTTC.

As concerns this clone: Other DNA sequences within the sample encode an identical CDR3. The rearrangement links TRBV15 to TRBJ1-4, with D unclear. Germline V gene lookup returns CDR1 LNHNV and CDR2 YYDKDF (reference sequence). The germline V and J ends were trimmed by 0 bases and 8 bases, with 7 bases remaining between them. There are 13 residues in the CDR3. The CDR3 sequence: CATSRDRAEKLFF. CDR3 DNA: TGTGCCACCAGCAGAGATAGGGCAGAAAAACTGTTTTTT.